This TCR beta chain derives from a study of human T cells and chemical hapten exposure. Indicated time point: patch test 2, 6 weeks after DPC sensitization. Treatment specified: therapeutic diphenylcyclopropenone sensitization with weekly scalp DPC. The study enrolled 18 to 70-year-old alopecia patients suitable for DPC. This clonotype has ten or more counts. Its antigen remains unidentified. Germline trimming cut 7 bases from V and 8 bases from J; bases unmatched to any gene: 11. The CDR3 covers 14 residues. Germline CDR1 reads DFQATT; CDR2 reads SNEGSKA (reference sequence). Library preparation tagged each individual cDNA molecule with a unique molecular identifier. TCRdb itself ran the RACE reads through MiXCR, one entry per CDR3 protein. The sample holds some 89,000 distinct CDR3 sequences; roughly 10% are singletons and the top ten take under 2.5%. Findings and caveats of the study: The study found expanded TCRs formed significantly more large CDR3 similarity clusters than controls.

The clonotype was recovered from a woman younger than 45 with alopecia areata. Some clones in this sample may be carry-over from other donors' samples. This material consisted of whole blood, taken in connection with sensitization to the hapten diphenylcyclopropenone (DPC). The chain carries TRBV20-1 and TRBJ2-1; 10 bases map to TRBD2. The CDR3, as DNA: TGCAGTGGGTCGCCTAGCGGGAGTGGGGATGAGCAGTTCTTC. Translated, it gives CSGSPSGSGDEQFF.